The 2 T cell receptor beta chains below all came from one sample that was sequenced in a study of blood T cell repertoires in COVID-19. Some clones are missing from TCRdb's copy, which holds only in-frame ones; the method was immunoSEQ multiplex PCR. This sample has roughly 220,000 clones, with more than 70% found just once. The specimen was PBMCs or T cells enriched from blood (not recorded which). The receptors derive from a man between 25 and 39 years old with acute COVID-19.

The V gene is TRBV19, the J gene TRBJ1-4; tentative D call: TRBD1 (6 bases). Germline V gene sequence: CDR1 LNHDA, CDR2 SQIVND (reference sequence). V lost 4 bases and J 8 bases, leaving 17 bases between the germline ends. The CDR3 spans 15 residues. The chain's CDR3 is CASSTATGALEKLFF. Written as DNA, the CDR3 is TGTGCCAGTAGTACCGCGACAGGAGCCTTGGAAAAACTGTTTTTT.

Here the CDR3 reads CASSPLGQAIYEQYF. For the CDR3, the DNA is TGTGCCAGCAGCCCCCTGGGACAGGCGATCTACGAGCAGTACTTC. J is TRBJ2-7 and V is TRBV9; 8 positions match TRBD1. There are 15 residues in the CDR3. With V trimmed by 4 bases and J by 3 bases, 9 bases remained unmatched. Germline V gives CDR1 SGDLS, CDR2 YYNGEE.